These 20 T cell receptor beta chains were all obtained from the same sample, sequenced in a study of CD8 T cells in ankylosing spondylitis. General study findings and limits: Several highly homologous variants formed a TCR beta motif that appeared characteristic of ankylosing spondylitis blood.

No cognate antigen is known for these TCRs. MiXCR, run by TCRdb on the 5' RACE reads, gives a single entry per CDR3 protein. The sample carries about 220,000 distinct CDR3 sequences, approximately 7.3% recorded once. The sample taken for sequencing was blood, either unsorted or a sorted T cell fraction (not recorded which). The source is a male donor with ankylosing spondylitis.

The sample holds many counts of this clonotype. This rearrangement joins TRBV12-3 or TRBV12-4 to TRBJ1-2, with D hard to call. V was trimmed by 7 bases and J by 4 bases, leaving 13 bases between them. The CDR3 has 13 residues. The CDR3 DNA is TGTGCCAGCACCCCTTATGGTTCCTATGGCTACACCTTC. Its translation is CASTPYGSYGYTF.

This clonotype was counted at least ten times. The rearrangement uses TRBV27 and TRBJ2-7, with 7 bases identical to TRBD2. The trim removed 8 bases at V and 2 bases at J, leaving 12 bases unmatched. Per the germline V gene, CDR1 is MNHEY and CDR2 is SMNVEV (reference sequence). The CDR3 has 15 amino acids. The CDR3 nucleotides read TGTGCCAGCCGGAACGGGGCTAGCGGTACCTACGAGCAGTACTTC. It translates to CASRNGASGTYEQYF.

This clonotype was counted many times. The chain employs TRBV6-1 and TRBJ2-3, with D uncertain. V was trimmed by 8 bases and J by 0 bases, leaving 9 bases between them. There are 13 residues in the CDR3. Germline values: CDR1 MNHNS, CDR2 SASEGT. CDR3 bases: TGTGCCAGCTCAGGATCTAGCACAGATACGCAGTATTTT. Amino acids: CASSGSSTDTQYF.

This chain uses TRBV28 with TRBJ2-3; 7 nucleotides match TRBD2. This CDR3 contains 15 residues. Germline V gene sequence: CDR1 MDHEN, CDR2 SYDVKM. J lost 1 base, V lost 5 bases, and 6 bases had no gene match. The CDR3 reads CASSDGDYRTDTQYF. In DNA, the CDR3 is TGTGCCAGCAGTGACGGGGACTATCGCACAGATACGCAGTATTTT. Complete variable domain (other parts from reference TRBV28 and TRBJ2-3): DVKVTQSSRYLVKRTGEKVFLECVQDMDHENMFWYRQDPGLGLRLIYFSYDVKMKEKGDIPEGYSVSREKKERFSLILESASTNQTSMYLCASSDGDYRTDTQYFGPGTRLTVL.

At least ten counts were recorded for this clonotype. The chain carries TRBV11-2 and TRBJ1-1; D unclear. V shed 5 bases and J shed 3 bases, with 10 bases lying between them. The CDR3 has 13 amino acids. Per the germline V gene, CDR1 is SGHAT and CDR2 is FQNNGV. The CDR3 nucleotides are TGTGCCAGCAGCCTCGAGAGGGACACTGAAGCTTTCTTT. This sequence encodes CASSLERDTEAFF.

This clonotype came up many times. The J gene is TRBJ2-2, the V gene TRBV4-3; D gene unclear. This CDR3 is built from 12 residues. V was cut by 1 base and J by 6 bases, with 3 bases left in between. Germline V gene data show CDR1 as LGHNA and CDR2 as YSLEER. Written as DNA, the CDR3 is TGCGCCAGCAGCCAAGTGGCCGGGGAGCTGTTTTTT. Protein sequence: CASSQVAGELFF.

The rearrangement links TRBV4-3 to TRBJ2-1; D not certain. Per the germline V gene, CDR1 is LGHNA and CDR2 is YSLEER. The CDR3 covers 18 residues. The V and J ends lost 0 bases and 0 bases respectively, with 15 bases between them. This chain's CDR3 is CASSQDSTWVDSYNEQFF. The CDR3 DNA reads as TGCGCCAGCAGCCAAGATTCGACTTGGGTCGACTCCTACAATGAGCAGTTCTTC.

This chain uses TRBV6-2 or TRBV6-3 with TRBJ2-1, with a tentative D call TRBD1 (6 bases). V dropped 2 bases and J dropped 0 bases, with 17 bases sitting between them. CDR1 and CDR2 (germline): MNHEY, SVGEGT. This CDR3 comprises 18 residues. CDR3 in amino acids: CASSYGPPGVRSYNEQFF. DNA for the CDR3: TGTGCCAGCAGTTACGGACCCCCAGGGGTTCGCTCCTACAATGAGCAGTTCTTC.

The chain employs TRBV5-6 and TRBJ1-5; D remains unclear. Per germline, CDR1 SGHDT and CDR2 YYEEEE. V lost 2 bases, J lost 7 bases, and 7 bases lay in between. This CDR3 contains 12 residues. This chain's CDR3 is CASSLRRQPQHF. The CDR3 nucleotides read TGTGCCAGCAGCTTACGGAGGCAGCCCCAGCATTTT.

Many counts were recorded for this clonotype. The chain carries TRBV7-9 and TRBJ2-2; D gene uncertain. The germline CDR1 and CDR2 sequences are SEHNR and FQNEAQ (reference sequence). Trimming cost V 0 bases and J 7 bases, with 0 bases left between them. This CDR3 has 11 residues. The CDR3 reads CASSLAGELFF. DNA of the CDR3: TGTGCCAGCAGCTTAGCCGGGGAGCTGTTTTTT. Full variable domain (missing parts from reference TRBV7-9 and TRBJ2-2): DTGVSQNPRHKITKRGQNVTFRCDPISEHNRLYWYRQTLGQGPEFLTYFQNEAQLEKSRLLSDRFSAERPKGSFSTLEIQRTEQGDSAMYLCASSLAGELFFGEGSRLTVL.

This clonotype showed up just a few times. The chain recombines TRBV7-2 with TRBJ1-1, with 8 bases identical to TRBD1. Germline-derived CDR1 and CDR2 are SGHTA and FQGNSA. The CDR3 has 15 residues. V was pared by 5 bases and J by 4 bases, with 9 bases of the junction left unmatched. This chain's CDR3 is CASSPGTGLGTEAFF. CDR3 in DNA: TGTGCCAGCAGCCCAGGGACAGGTCTGGGCACTGAAGCTTTCTTT.

This clonotype was counted at least ten times. The CDR3 bases are TGTGCCAGCAGCTCAACCCCCCGGGATGAGCAGTTCTTC. The encoded protein is CASSSTPRDEQFF. The rearrangement joins TRBV7-9 to TRBJ2-1; D call uncertain. Trimming removed 4 bases at V and 8 bases at J, with 12 bases between. In germline, CDR1 is SEHNR, CDR2 FQNEAQ (reference sequence). This CDR3 comprises 13 residues. Full variable domain (outside the CDR3, taken from reference TRBV7-9 and TRBJ2-1): DTGVSQNPRHKITKRGQNVTFRCDPISEHNRLYWYRQTLGQGPEFLTYFQNEAQLEKSRLLSDRFSAERPKGSFSTLEIQRTEQGDSAMYLCASSSTPRDEQFFGPGTRLTVL.

In this sample, this clonotype turned up many times. The V gene is TRBV7-8, the J gene TRBJ1-2; D gene ambiguous. The length of the CDR3 is 18 residues. The germline V gene has CDR1 SGHVS and CDR2 FQNEAQ. The V end was cut by 1 base, the J end by 6 bases, with 24 bases between. This chain's CDR3 is CASSLGGQASVRRDGYTF. DNA for the CDR3: TGTGCCAGCAGCTTAGGCGGGCAGGCCTCGGTCCGACGGGATGGCTACACCTTC.

This chain joins TRBV11-1 and TRBJ1-2, with a tentative D call TRBD1 (5 bases). Trimming stripped 7 bases from V and 4 bases from J, with 31 bases between. The CDR3 totals 19 residues. Germline lookup yields CDR1 SGHAT and CDR2 FQDESV (reference sequence). The CDR3 nucleotides are TGTGCCAGCACTACCTTTCGAGCTCGCGGCTCAGGGAACTTCTATGGCTACACCTTC. Translation: CASTTFRARGSGNFYGYTF.

This clonotype was detected ten times or more. The chain couples TRBV7-9 to TRBJ2-7; 10 nucleotides match TRBD1. The trim removed 4 bases at V and 3 bases at J, leaving 6 bases unmatched. The CDR3 runs 15 residues. Germline CDR1 is SEHNR and CDR2 is FQNEAQ (reference sequence). Written as DNA, the CDR3 is TGTGCCAGCAGCTCCCCGGGACAGGGGTTCTACGAGCAGTACTTC. This translates into CASSSPGQGFYEQYF.

This clonotype appeared many times. The CDR3 DNA reads as TGTGCCAGCAGGGGAGGCTATGGCTACACCTTC. This sequence encodes CASRGGYGYTF. The chain joins TRBV25-1 to TRBJ1-2; D gene unclear. Trimming stripped 6 bases from V and 4 bases from J, with 6 bases between. Germline V gives CDR1 MGHDK, CDR2 SYGVNS. The CDR3 has 11 residues.

The sample holds many counts of this clonotype. The chain uses TRBV13 and TRBJ2-4; a weak D match, TRBD1 (5 bases). The CDR3 consists of 14 residues. With 0 bases removed from V and 7 bases from J, the gap between germline ends came to 10 bases. From germline, CDR1 is PRHDT and CDR2 FYEKMQ (reference sequence). CDR3 coding DNA: TGTGCCAGCAGCTTAGGCCTGGGGCCCAACATTCAGTACTTC. This codes for CASSLGLGPNIQYF. Filled out from reference TRBV13 and TRBJ2-4, the complete variable domain reads AAGVIQSPRHLIKEKRETATLKCYPIPRHDTVYWYQQGPGQDPQFLISFYEKMQSDKGSIPDRFSAQQFSDYHSELNMSSLELGDSALYFCASSLGLGPNIQYFGAGTRLSVL.

At least ten counts were recorded for this clonotype. The chain uses TRBV4-2 and TRBJ1-2, with D maybe TRBD1 (6 bases). CDR1 is LGHNA and CDR2 is YNFKEQ in the germline V gene. The CDR3 is 13 residues long. V lost 0 bases and J lost 8, with 10 bases in between. CDR3 amino acids: CASSQEGAKGYTF. CDR3 sequence (DNA): TGTGCCAGCAGCCAAGAGGGGGCGAAAGGCTACACCTTC.

This clonotype was picked up many times. The V call is TRBV27, the J call TRBJ2-7; D gene unclear. The CDR3 runs to 14 residues. Trimming took 3 bases from V and 0 from J, leaving 9 bases between them. CDR1 is MNHEY and CDR2 is SMNVEV in the germline V gene (reference sequence). The CDR3 loop is CASSFHATSYEQYF. CDR3 nucleotide sequence: TGTGCCAGCAGTTTTCATGCCACCTCCTACGAGCAGTACTTC.

The chain has TRBV7-6 and TRBJ2-7; 8 bases map to TRBD2. The V and J ends lost 0 bases and 1 base, in that order; junction bases with no gene match: 8. The CDR3 sequence is 17 residues long. The germline V gene encodes CDR1 SGHVS and CDR2 FNYEAQ. CDR3 in amino acids: CASSLASASGFSYEQYF. The CDR3 coding sequence is TGTGCCAGCAGCTTAGCCTCGGCTAGCGGGTTTTCCTACGAGCAGTACTTC. Combining the CDR3 with reference TRBV7-6 and TRBJ2-7 gives the whole variable domain GAGVSQSPRYKVTKRGQDVALRCDPISGHVSLYWYRQALGQGPEFLTYFNYEAQQDKSGLPNDRFSAERPEGSISTLTIQRTEQRDSAMYRCASSLASASGFSYEQYFGPGTRLTVT.